Following are 27 T cell receptor beta chains from one sample sequenced in a study of blood T cell repertoires in COVID-19. The assay was immunoSEQ multiplex PCR, and TCRdb's table has in-frame clones only and misses some. Here the sample spans roughly 240,000 clones, 85% being singletons. Sequencing used PBMCs or T cells enriched from blood (not recorded which). The receptors stem from a woman between 50 and 59 years old with acute COVID-19.

The V and J genes are TRBV5-1 and TRBJ2-7; 9 bases align to TRBD1. The CDR3 is 18 amino acids. Germline V gene sequence: CDR1 SGHRS, CDR2 YFSETQ. V was pared by 0 bases and J by 2 bases, with 12 bases of the junction left unmatched. The DNA for the CDR3 is TGCGCCAGCAGCTTGGCTGTATCCGGGACAGGGTTCCCCTACGAGCAGTACTTC. Its protein product is CASSLAVSGTGFPYEQYF. The variable domain in full, completed from reference TRBV5-1 and TRBJ2-7, reads KAGVTQTPRYLIKTRGQQVTLSCSPISGHRSVSWYQQTPGQGLQFLFEYFSETQRNKGNFPGRFSGRQFSNSRSEMNVSTLELGDSALYLCASSLAVSGTGFPYEQYFGPGTRLTVT.

The rearrangement uses TRBV19 and TRBJ2-6; the match to TRBD1 covers 9 bases. CDR3 size: 17 residues. With 6 bases clipped from V and 2 bases from J, the junction kept 8 bases outside the gene matches. Per germline, CDR1 LNHDA and CDR2 SQIVND (reference sequence). The CDR3 protein is CASSEQGAPAGANVLTF. CDR3 in DNA: TGTGCCAGTAGCGAACAGGGGGCTCCTGCTGGGGCCAACGTCCTGACTTTC. The variable domain in full, completed from reference TRBV19 and TRBJ2-6, reads DGGITQSPKYLFRKEGQNVTLSCEQNLNHDAMYWYRQDPGQGLRLIYYSQIVNDFQKGDIAEGYSVSREKKESFPLTVTSAQKNPTAFYLCASSEQGAPAGANVLTFGAGSRLTVL.

The J gene is TRBJ2-6, the V gene TRBV5-1, with D maybe TRBD2 (5 bases). From germline, CDR1 is SGHRS and CDR2 YFSETQ. There are 17 residues in the CDR3. The V gene lost 3 bases and the J gene lost 0 bases, with 13 bases spanning the gap. Here the CDR3 reads CASSSWTVTSGANVLTF. CDR3 in DNA: TGCGCCAGCAGCTCATGGACTGTAACCTCTGGGGCCAACGTCCTGACTTTC.

V gene TRBV4-1 combines with J gene TRBJ1-3; weak D call: TRBD1 (6 bases). With 1 base removed from V and 4 bases from J, the gap between germline ends came to 14 bases. Germline V gene sequence: CDR1 MGHRA, CDR2 YSYEKL. CDR3 length equals 16 residues. The CDR3 here is CASSQGSGAGGNTIYF. The CDR3 DNA sequence: TGCGCCAGCAGCCAAGGGTCAGGGGCAGGAGGAAACACCATATATTTT.

The rearrangement links TRBV6-2 or TRBV6-3 to TRBJ1-1; D may be TRBD1 (6 bases). This CDR3 is 15 amino acids long. V was cut by 6 bases and J by 0 bases, with 14 bases left in between. CDR1 MNHEY and CDR2 SVGEGT come from the germline V gene. The CDR3 reads CASSLTGIMNTEAFF. In nucleotides, the CDR3 is TGTGCCAGCAGCCTTACAGGGATCATGAACACTGAAGCTTTCTTT.

This sequence joins TRBV24-1 and TRBJ2-7; the D gene is possibly TRBD2 (6 bases). Trimming removed 8 bases from V and 0 bases from J, with 7 bases in between. The germline gives CDR1 KGHDR, CDR2 SFDVKD. This CDR3 comprises 12 residues. The CDR3: CATTGLSYEQYF. For the CDR3, the DNA is TGTGCCACCACGGGACTCTCCTACGAGCAGTACTTC.

The chain combines TRBV7-9 with TRBJ2-1; maybe TRBD1 (6 bases). This CDR3 spans 12 amino acids. Germline V gene sequence: CDR1 SEHNR, CDR2 FQNEAQ (reference sequence). V lost 7 bases to trimming and J lost 5 bases, with 9 bases between them. This CDR3 is CASKRTDNEQFF. The CDR3 DNA follows: TGTGCCAGCAAGCGGACAGACAATGAGCAGTTCTTC. Filled out from reference TRBV7-9 and TRBJ2-1, the complete variable domain reads DTGVSQNPRHKITKRGQNVTFRCDPISEHNRLYWYRQTLGQGPEFLTYFQNEAQLEKSRLLSDRFSAERPKGSFSTLEIQRTEQGDSAMYLCASKRTDNEQFFGPGTRLTVL.

This chain connects TRBV20-1 to TRBJ1-2; 9 bases match TRBD1. V shed 6 bases and J 3 bases; nucleotides not matched to a gene: 11. This CDR3 is built from 15 residues. The V gene's germline CDR1 is DFQATT and CDR2 SNEGSKA (reference sequence). The CDR3 region is CSASVTGGADYGYTF. The CDR3 DNA is TGCAGTGCCAGTGTAACAGGGGGCGCTGACTATGGCTACACCTTC.

V gene TRBV27 combines with J gene TRBJ2-7; maybe TRBD2 (6 bases). Trimming stripped 3 bases from V and 2 bases from J, with 14 bases between. The CDR3 is made up of 15 amino acids. Germline CDR1 and CDR2: MNHEY and SMNVEV (reference sequence). CDR3 region: CASSFTGVVPYEQYF. DNA for the CDR3: TGTGCCAGCAGTTTTACGGGGGTGGTACCCTACGAGCAGTACTTC.

The gene calls are TRBV7-9 and TRBJ2-5; TRBD1 is a possible D gene (6 bases). Germline V gives CDR1 SEHNR, CDR2 FQNEAQ (reference sequence). This CDR3 spans 14 amino acids. V dropped 8 bases and J dropped 1 base, with 14 bases sitting between them. CDR3 sequence reads: CASVRGGGQETQYF. Here the CDR3 DNA reads TGTGCCAGCGTGAGAGGGGGTGGCCAAGAGACCCAGTACTTC.

The chain uses TRBV19 and TRBJ1-4, with D perhaps matching TRBD1 (6 bases). The germline V gene encodes CDR1 LNHDA and CDR2 SQIVND (reference sequence). Between the trimmed V and J ends, which lost 3 bases and 5 bases, there was a span of 16 bases. The CDR3 is made up of 16 amino acids. The CDR3 sequence is CASSIPRQAPNEKLFF. The DNA for the CDR3 is TGTGCCAGTAGTATCCCCCGACAGGCTCCAAATGAAAAACTGTTTTTT.

CDR3 DNA: TGTGCCAGCAGCCCGACAGGGGACGAGCAGTACTTC. Residues: CASSPTGDEQYF. The V call is TRBV11-3, the J call TRBJ2-7; TRBD1 agrees at 8 bases. J was trimmed by 5 bases and V by 5 bases; bases with no gene match: 2. The CDR3 loop spans 12 amino acids. CDR1 and CDR2 (germline): SGHNT, YENEEA. Together with reference TRBV11-3 and TRBJ2-7, the CDR3 gives the full variable domain: EAGVVQSPRYKIIEKKQPVAFWCNPISGHNTLYWYLQNLGQGPELLIRYENEEAVDDSQLPKDRFSAERLKGVDSTLKIQPAELGDSAVYLCASSPTGDEQYFGPGTRLTVT.

The rearrangement links TRBV19 to TRBJ2-5, with 9 bases lining up with TRBD1. Germline CDR1 LNHDA, CDR2 SQIVND (reference sequence). There are 15 residues in the CDR3. With 1 base clipped from V and 5 bases from J, the junction kept 5 bases outside the gene matches. Written as DNA, the CDR3 is TGTGCCAGTAGTATAGTAACAGGGGGCTTGGAGACCCAGTACTTC. It codes for CASSIVTGGLETQYF.

This rearrangement joins TRBV10-2 to TRBJ2-2, with TRBD2 identical over 8 bases. The CDR3 runs to 14 residues. Germline V gene data show CDR1 as WSHSY and CDR2 as SAAADI. V dropped 10 bases and J dropped 0; count of bases not matched to a gene: 4. CDR3 in DNA: TGCGCCACCCTGACTAGCGCGAACACCGGGGAGCTGTTTTTT. This sequence encodes CATLTSANTGELFF.

V is TRBV7-9 and J is TRBJ1-1; no clear D. Looked up from germline, CDR1 is SEHNR and CDR2 is FQNEAQ (reference sequence). The CDR3 contains 13 residues. Trimming stripped 2 bases from V and 5 bases from J, with 9 bases between. CDR3 in DNA: TGTGCCAGCAGCTTATCGGGTAGGACTGAAGCTTTCTTT. Translated, it gives CASSLSGRTEAFF.

The CDR3 bases are TGTGCCAGCAGCTCTGAACTAGCTGGCGGGGAGCTGTTTTTT. This translates into CASSSELAGGELFF. V and J are TRBV5-4 and TRBJ2-2, with TRBD2 as a possible D gene (6 bases). From germline, CDR1 is SGHNT and CDR2 YYREEE (reference sequence). CDR3 length: 14 residues. V was shortened by 3 bases and J by 7 bases, with 13 bases between the two germline ends.

This clone was found once. The chain uses TRBV27 and TRBJ2-1; 12 nucleotides agree with TRBD1. The CDR3 contains 15 residues. Germline CDR1 and CDR2: MNHEY and SMNVEV (reference sequence). V trimming: 2 bases; J trimming: 6 bases; junction bases outside the gene matches: 2. The CDR3, as DNA: TGTGCCAGCAGTTTACGGGGACAGGGGGCCAATGAGCAGTTCTTC. This codes for CASSLRGQGANEQFF.

The rearrangement links TRBV7-9 to TRBJ2-7, with 7 bases aligning to TRBD1. Per germline, CDR1 SEHNR and CDR2 FQNEAQ (reference sequence). After removal of 3 bases from V and 4 bases from J, the junction contained 6 bases not matched to a gene. This CDR3 has 14 amino acids. CDR3 sequence reads: CASSFRDSNYEQYF. The CDR3 coding sequence is TGTGCCAGCAGCTTCAGGGACAGTAATTACGAGCAGTACTTC. The full variable domain, its missing parts supplied by reference TRBV7-9 and TRBJ2-7, is DTGVSQNPRHKITKRGQNVTFRCDPISEHNRLYWYRQTLGQGPEFLTYFQNEAQLEKSRLLSDRFSAERPKGSFSTLEIQRTEQGDSAMYLCASSFRDSNYEQYFGPGTRLTVT.

V is TRBV6-5 and J is TRBJ2-3, with D perhaps TRBD1 (5 bases). The length of the CDR3 is 13 residues. Germline lookup yields CDR1 MNHEY and CDR2 SVGAGI. V lost 11 bases and J 3 bases, leaving 15 bases between the germline ends. CDR3 in amino acids: CACQGRGTDTQYF. The CDR3 DNA sequence: TGTGCCTGCCAGGGTCGTGGGACAGATACGCAGTATTTT.

The gene calls are TRBV7-8 and TRBJ2-5; TRBD1 agrees at 7 bases. V was clipped by 5 bases and J by 1 base; unmatched bases: 4. The CDR3 consists of 14 residues. Germline assignment: CDR1 SGHVS and CDR2 FQNEAQ. For the CDR3, the DNA is TGTGCCAGCAGCGAGGGGGCGGTCCAAGAGACCCAGTACTTC. Translating it yields CASSEGAVQETQYF.

The chain is built from TRBV24-1 and TRBJ2-3, with 10 bases fitting TRBD1. The CDR3 has 16 amino acids. Losses at the gene ends were 4 bases for V and 3 bases for J; bases not matched to a gene: 6. Germline loops: CDR1 KGHDR, CDR2 SFDVKD. This CDR3 is CATSDPGQGGTDTQYF. CDR3 DNA: TGTGCCACCAGTGACCCCGGACAGGGGGGAACAGATACGCAGTATTTT.

The count of this clone is one. This chain joins TRBV5-1 and TRBJ1-3, with 8 bases lining up with TRBD1. This CDR3 contains 17 residues. Germline CDR1 and CDR2: SGHRS and YFSETQ. V trimming: 0 bases; J trimming: 4 bases; junction bases outside the gene matches: 9. The CDR3 DNA reads as TGCGCCAGCAGCTTGGACGACAGGGGAATAACCGGAAACACCATATATTTT. The encoded protein is CASSLDDRGITGNTIYF.

A few counts support this clone. The chain joins TRBV4-2 to TRBJ1-1; D unclear. V was shortened by 1 base and J by 2 bases, with 8 bases between the two germline ends. Germline CDR1 and CDR2: LGHNA and YNFKEQ. The CDR3 sequence is 14 residues long. CDR3 loop: CASSQVGANTEAFF. CDR3 nucleotide sequence: TGTGCCAGCAGCCAAGTGGGAGCTAACACTGAAGCTTTCTTT.

Note on this clone: This CDR3 is also generated by other DNA sequences in the sample. The rearrangement joins TRBV19 to TRBJ1-2; D is perhaps TRBD1 (5 bases). Between the trimmed V and J ends, which lost 3 bases and 4 bases, there was a span of 9 bases. Looked up from germline, CDR1 is LNHDA and CDR2 is SQIVND (reference sequence). CDR3 length: 13 residues. The CDR3, as DNA: TGTGCCAGTAGTATCGACAGCCTCTATGGCTACACCTTC. Encoded protein: CASSIDSLYGYTF.

The chain links TRBV3-1 (or the pseudogene TRBV3-2) to TRBJ1-2; 9 bases are a match to TRBD1. V trimming: 0 bases; J trimming: 7 bases; junction bases outside the gene matches: 6. Germline V gene lookup returns CDR1 LGHDT and CDR2 YNNKEL (reference sequence). The CDR3 spans 15 residues. The CDR3 sequence is CASSQDSQGALGYTF. CDR3 bases: TGTGCCAGCAGCCAAGATTCACAGGGGGCGCTTGGCTACACCTTC.

The chain joins TRBV6-5 to TRBJ1-3, with D perhaps TRBD1 (5 bases). With 2 bases removed from V and 0 bases from J, the gap between germline ends came to 8 bases. Germline values: CDR1 MNHEY, CDR2 SVGAGI. CDR3 length equals 15 residues. CDR3 DNA: TGTGCCAGCAGTTACACAGGCACCTCTGGAAACACCATATATTTT. It specifies CASSYTGTSGNTIYF.

V gene TRBV28 combines with J gene TRBJ1-4, with D possibly TRBD1 on 5 matching bases. The V and J ends lost 3 bases and 4 bases respectively, with 12 bases between them. The CDR3 consists of 15 residues. Per germline, CDR1 MDHEN and CDR2 SYDVKM. The CDR3 is CASSFGAWNNEKLFF. The DNA for the CDR3 is TGTGCCAGCAGTTTTGGGGCCTGGAATAATGAAAAACTGTTTTTT.